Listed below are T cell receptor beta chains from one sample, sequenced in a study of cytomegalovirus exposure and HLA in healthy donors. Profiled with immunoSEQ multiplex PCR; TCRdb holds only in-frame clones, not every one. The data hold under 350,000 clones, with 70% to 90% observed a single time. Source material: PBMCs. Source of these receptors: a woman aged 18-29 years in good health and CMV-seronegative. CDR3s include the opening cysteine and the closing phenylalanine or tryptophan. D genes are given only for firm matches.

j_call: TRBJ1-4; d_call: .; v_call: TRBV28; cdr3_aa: CASRPLLGSNEKLFF
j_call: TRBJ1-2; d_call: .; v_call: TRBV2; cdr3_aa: CASSERGGEANYGYTF
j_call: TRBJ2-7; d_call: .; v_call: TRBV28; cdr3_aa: CASTPLAVFHEQYF
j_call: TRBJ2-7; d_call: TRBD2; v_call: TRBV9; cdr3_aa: CASSPGASGFANEQYF
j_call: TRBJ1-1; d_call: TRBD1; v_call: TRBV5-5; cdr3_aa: CASSLDPGGGTEAFF
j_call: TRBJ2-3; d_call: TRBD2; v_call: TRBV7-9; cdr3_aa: CASRVAGGVTDTQYF
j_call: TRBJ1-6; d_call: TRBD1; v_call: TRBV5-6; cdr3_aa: CASSGQGARNSPLHF
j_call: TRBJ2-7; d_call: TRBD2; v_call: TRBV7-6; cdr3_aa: CASSLEDWTSGREYEQYF
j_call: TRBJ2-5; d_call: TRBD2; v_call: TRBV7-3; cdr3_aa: CASGRVGETQYF
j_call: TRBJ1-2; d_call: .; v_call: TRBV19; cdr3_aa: CASIPPHLFYGYTF
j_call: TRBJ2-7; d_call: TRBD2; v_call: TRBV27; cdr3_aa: CASSLGTSGTKEQYF
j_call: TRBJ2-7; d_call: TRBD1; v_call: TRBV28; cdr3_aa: CATKETGPSSYEQYF
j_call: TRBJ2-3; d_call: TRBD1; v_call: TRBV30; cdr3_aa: CAWRLGQGGPDTQYF
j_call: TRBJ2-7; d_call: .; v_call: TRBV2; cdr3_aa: CASSPSGYEQYF
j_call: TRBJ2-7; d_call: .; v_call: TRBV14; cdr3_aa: CASSQGGRGSTYEQYF
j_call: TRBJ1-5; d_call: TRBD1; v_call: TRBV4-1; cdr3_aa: CASSPQRAGGLQPQHF
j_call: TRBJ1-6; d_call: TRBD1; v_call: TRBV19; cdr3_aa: CASRSGQGDSPLHF
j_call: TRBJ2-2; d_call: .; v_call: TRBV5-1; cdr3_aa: CASSLSSGPFGELFF
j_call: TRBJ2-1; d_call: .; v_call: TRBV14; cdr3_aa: CASSQLGASSYNEQFF
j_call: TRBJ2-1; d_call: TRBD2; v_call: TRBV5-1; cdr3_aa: CASRRASGRGYNEQFF
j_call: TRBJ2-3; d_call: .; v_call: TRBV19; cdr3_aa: CASSIAGSSTDTQYF
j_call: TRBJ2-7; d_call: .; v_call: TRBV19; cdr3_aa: CASSIESQGNPYEQYF
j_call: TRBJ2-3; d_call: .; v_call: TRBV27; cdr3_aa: CASSWAPSNTDTQYF
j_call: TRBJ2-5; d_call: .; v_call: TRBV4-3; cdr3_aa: CASSQDLYSQETQYF
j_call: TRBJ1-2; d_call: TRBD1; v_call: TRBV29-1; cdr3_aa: CSARQGNNYGYTF
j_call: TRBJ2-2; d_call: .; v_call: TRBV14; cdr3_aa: CASSQGLSTGELFF
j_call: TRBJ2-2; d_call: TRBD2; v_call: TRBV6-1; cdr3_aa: CASRGTSGGIRELFF
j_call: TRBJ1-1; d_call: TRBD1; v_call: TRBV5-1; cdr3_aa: CASSPGQGGAGIAEAFF
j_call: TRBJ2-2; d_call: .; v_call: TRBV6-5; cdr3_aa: CASSYGQANTGELFF
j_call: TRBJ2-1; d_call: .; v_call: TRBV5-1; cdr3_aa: CASSPTGAASYNEQFF
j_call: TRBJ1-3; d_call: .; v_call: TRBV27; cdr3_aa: CASSGTVSGNTIYF
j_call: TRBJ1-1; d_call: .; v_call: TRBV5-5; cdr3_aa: CASSSTDSEAFF
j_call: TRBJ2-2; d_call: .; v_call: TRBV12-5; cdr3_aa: CASGLVQGVNGELFF
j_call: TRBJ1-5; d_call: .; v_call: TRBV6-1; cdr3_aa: CASNPTSLGQPQHF
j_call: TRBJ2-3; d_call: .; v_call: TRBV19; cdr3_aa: CASSAGGWQGSSDTQYF
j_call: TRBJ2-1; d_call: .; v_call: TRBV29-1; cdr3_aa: CSVPDWVTNEQFF